This T cell receptor (beta chain) emerged from a study of somatic mutations in cytotoxic T cells in rheumatoid arthritis. Overall study: Collection of patient blood (over 29 ml EDTA) took place right after diagnosis, before any treatment. Flow sorting at nearly 100% purity was applied to some V beta antibody-stained T-cell populations, which included V beta1+ cells sequenced for TCRB. Study-level results: Nobody had found out which antigens the expanded CD8+ clones targeted. With fewer than 85 patients examined, about eight had a largest CD8+ clone exceeding 20% of CD8+ cells.

Produced via immunoSEQ multiplex PCR; TCRdb's table is partial and in-frame only. The table lists some 19,000 clones, about four fifths of them singletons. Regarding this clone: Its antigen is not known.

The germline CDR1 and CDR2 sequences are MNHEY and SMNVEV (reference sequence). The ends lost 6 bases at V and 9 bases at J; junction bases unmatched: 4. The CDR3 loop spans 12 amino acids. Sequencing was carried out using CD8+ T cells sorted from blood. This chain connects TRBV27 to TRBJ2-3; 9 nucleotides align to TRBD1. The sequence was obtained from a man younger than 35 with rheumatoid arthritis. The CDR3 region is CASRGGTGTQYF. CDR3 bases: TGTGCCAGCAGGGGGGGGACAGGGACGCAGTATTTT.